This record looks at one T cell receptor (beta chain) sequence and its context. Its antigen has not been determined. Base qualities are not recorded, but no much larger clone differs from it by a single base. Participants in the prospective study were aged about 18 to 89 years, lived in more than 20 United States geographic areas, and enrolled through a virtual design. In the prospective study, cohorts were assigned on the basis of participant-reported clinical history obtained from a screening survey and a study questionnaire. ImmuneRACE Cohort 3 recovered participants were defined by two consecutive negative NP/OP PCR tests, healthcare professional clearance, or symptom resolution. Each participant in the prospective study had whole blood, serum and a nasopharyngeal or oropharyngeal swab collected by mobile phlebotomists. Prospective study participants could optionally give additional blood draws and questionnaires over an approximately 2-month period. Before DNA extraction, prospective study blood samples were shipped either frozen or at room temperature.

Looking up the germline V gene yields CDR1 MNHEY and CDR2 SVGAGI. Including the terminal cysteine and phenylalanine, the CDR3 comprises 15 residues. Just CDR3 DNA is preserved here, 45 bases in frame from base 1. V gives up 0 bases and J gives up 10 bases, and the segment between their germline ends measures 13 bases. These data originate in a study of blood T cell repertoires in COVID-19 (dated by TCRdb to the early 2020s). The study in broad terms: The collaborator samples originated in the United States, Italy and Spain and spanned the acute and convalescent phases of COVID-19. The material from the prospective study consisted of cDNA or gDNA derived from T cells, B-cell-depleted T cells, or PBMCs. The sample metadata nearly always contained a de-identified subject ID, COVID-19 status, age in years and sex. Deeply sampled blood TCRbeta repertoires from subjects exposed to, actively infected with, or recovered from COVID-19 were included in the dataset. Where available, HLA class I and class II types were taken from metadata supplied by the sample provider and were not determined by assay-based typing. Samples came from the ongoing ImmuneRACE study (first 160 participants) plus 1,254 subjects from 6 global collaborators. The repertoires were released in a freely available public database intended as a resource for research on the immune response to SARS-CoV-2.

TCRbeta CDR3 regions were amplified from genomic DNA by means of the immunoSEQ Assay, a bias-controlled multiplex PCR. As for the original processing: Nucleated cell counts per sample were estimated from amplification of reference gene primers within the assay. Sequence reads were collapsed and filtered to measure the absolute abundance of every unique TCRbeta CDR3 rearrangement. For each sample, productive Simpson clonality was calculated by taking the square root of Simpson's diversity index across productive rearrangements. The table comes from immuneACCESS by way of TCRdb, which keeps in-frame sequences with V and J called. Part of the clones is missing from these tables; in studies checked, under half for an unresolved V gene and the rest for unknown reasons. That table gives V, J and clone size, and the DNA gave D and trimming. The sample table holds more than 300,000 clones, of which 85% to 90% were seen once. Together, the top ten hold about 8.4% of the sample.

General study outcomes and caveats: The quantity of clinical and demographic metadata differed by source and by participant and was supplied without curation.

This receptor chain uses TRBV6-5 and TRBJ1-6; the D gene is perhaps TRBD1, from 5 matching bases. Sample: PBMCs or T cells enriched from blood (not recorded which). The TCR was taken from a woman aged 30 to 39 who had recovered from COVID-19. Here is the DNA: TGTGCCAGCAGTTACTCGCAGGGTAACGGATCACCCCTCCACTTT. Translation gives CASSYSQGNGSPLHF.